The rows below give T cell receptor beta chains drawn from one sample of a study of T cells in Graves' hyperthyroidism and ophthalmopathy. Using its own MiXCR run on the multiplex PCR reads, TCRdb lists one record per CDR3 protein. The sample consists of a few hundred thousand distinct CDR3 sequences, 15% to 20% of them appearing once. Sequencing was done on a sample of blood. The receptor set was obtained from a young woman with Graves' ophthalmopathy. The CDR3 runs from the conserved cysteine through the conserved F or W. A D gene is named only where the DNA matches it firmly. Only some rows state a clone size, as once, few, many or a class for expanded clones.

v_call,d_call,cdr3_length,j_call,clone_size,cdr3_nt,cdr3_aa
TRBV2,TRBD1,16,TRBJ2-2,many,TGTGCCAGCGGGACAGGGGGCTATTTGGACACCGGGGAGCTGTTTTTT,CASGTGGYLDTGELFF
TRBV2,.,14,TRBJ1-5,many,TGTGCCAGCAGTGTTGAGGAAGTCGGTCAGCCCCAGCATTTT,CASSVEEVGQPQHF
TRBV27,TRBD1,13,TRBJ1-1,many,TGTGCCAGCAGGGACAGGGAGTCCACTGAAGCTTTCTTT,CASRDRESTEAFF
TRBV10-3,.,13,TRBJ2-1,few,TGTGCCATCAGTGAGCGGGAGTACAATGAGCAGTTCTTC,CAISEREYNEQFF
TRBV29-1,.,13,TRBJ2-3,.,TGCAGCGTTGAAGGGACAGCGCCAGATACGCAGTATTTT,CSVEGTAPDTQYF
TRBV2,.,13,TRBJ1-1,many,TGTGCCAACCAGGTGGGGGCGAACACTGAAGCTTTCTTT,CANQVGANTEAFF
TRBV11-2,.,11,TRBJ2-5,many,TGTGCCAGCAGCTCCTCGGAGACCCAGTACTTC,CASSSSETQYF
TRBV3-1,TRBD2,17,TRBJ2-3,few,TGTGCCAGCAGCCAAAGGACTAGCGGGAGGGGGACAGATACGCAGTATTTT,CASSQRTSGRGTDTQYF
TRBV6-5,.,16,TRBJ2-4,.,TGTGCCAGCAGTTACTCGTTGCTTCTAGCCAAAAACATTCAGTACTTC,CASSYSLLLAKNIQYF
TRBV7-2,.,14,TRBJ2-3,many,TGTGCCAGCAGCCCGCTATTAGGGCCAGATACGCAGTATTTT,CASSPLLGPDTQYF
TRBV6-1,.,13,TRBJ1-2,many,TGTGCCAGCAGTGTAGGGGATAACTATGGCTACACCTTC,CASSVGDNYGYTF
TRBV5-1,.,12,TRBJ1-5,few,TGCGCCAGACAGGGTTTGAATCAGCCCCAGCATTTT,CARQGLNQPQHF
TRBV6-5,.,14,TRBJ2-2,many,TGTGCCAGCAGTTACTCGAGGATCACCGGGGAGCTGTTTTTT,CASSYSRITGELFF
TRBV7-9,.,15,TRBJ2-3,many,TGTGCCAGCAGCGAGACACAATCCGGCACAGATACGCAGTATTTT,CASSETQSGTDTQYF
TRBV5-5,.,15,TRBJ1-1,few,TGTGCCAGCAGCTTATTCTCCGGGGGGCAAACTGAAGCTTTCTTT,CASSLFSGGQTEAFF
TRBV6-1,.,13,TRBJ1-2,.,TGTGCCAGCAGTCCAGGGTGGGACTATGGCTACACCTTC,CASSPGWDYGYTF
TRBV29-1,TRBD1,13,TRBJ2-5,few,TGCAGCGTTTGGGACAGGGGAGGGGAGACCCAGTACTTC,CSVWDRGGETQYF
TRBV5-1,.,14,TRBJ2-7,few,TGCGCCAGCAGCTTGGTGGCAGGCGGGGATGAGCAGTACTTC,CASSLVAGGDEQYF
TRBV6-1,TRBD1,17,TRBJ1-1,.,TGTGCCAGCAGAAACCCCGGGACAGCCAACTGGAACACTGAAGCTTTCTTT,CASRNPGTANWNTEAFF
TRBV27,TRBD1,14,TRBJ1-1,many,TGTGCCAGCAGCAGGGGGGGCGGGAACACTGAAGCTTTCTTT,CASSRGGGNTEAFF
TRBV30,.,15,TRBJ2-3,few,TGTGCCTGGAGTGACCCGACTACCTACACAGATACGCAGTATTTT,CAWSDPTTYTDTQYF
TRBV5-1,.,14,TRBJ2-7,many,TGCGCCAGCAGCCCTTCGGACAGCTCCTACGAGCAGTACTTC,CASSPSDSSYEQYF
TRBV27,.,12,TRBJ1-1,many,TGTGCCAGCAGTTCCTATGGCACTGAAGCTTTCTTT,CASSSYGTEAFF
TRBV5-1,.,12,TRBJ1-1,few,TGCGCCAGCAGTCTCGGACAAGCCGAAGCTTTCTTT,CASSLGQAEAFF
TRBV28,TRBD1,17,TRBJ2-7,many,TGTGCCAGCAGTTTATCCATATGGGGACAGGAAGGCTACGAGCAGTACTTC,CASSLSIWGQEGYEQYF
TRBV28,.,15,TRBJ2-7,many,TGTGCCAGCAGCTCCGACAGGAGCCCGTCCTACGAGCAGTACTTC,CASSSDRSPSYEQYF
TRBV24-1,.,19,TRBJ2-1,once,TGTGCCACCAGTGACCCAACCCTTAGGACAGACGGCAATTACAATGAGCAGTTCTTC,CATSDPTLRTDGNYNEQFF
TRBV4-1,.,11,TRBJ2-7,few,TGCGCCAGCAGCCAAGTTAACGAGCAGTACTTC,CASSQVNEQYF
TRBV10-3,TRBD2,13,TRBJ2-3,many,TGTGCCATCAATGGGCGGGAGGGAGATACGCAGTATTTT,CAINGREGDTQYF
TRBV19,.,14,TRBJ2-3,few,TGTGCCAGTAAATCTACGGGGGACACAGATACGCAGTATTTT,CASKSTGDTDTQYF
TRBV20-1,TRBD1,16,TRBJ2-4,.,TGCAGTGCTAGGGGACAGGGGATTGAGGCCAAAAACATTCAGTACTTC,CSARGQGIEAKNIQYF
TRBV20-1,.,13,TRBJ2-1,.,TGCAGTGCTAGGGGGAGACAGCCCAGGGAGCAGTTCTTC,CSARGRQPREQFF
TRBV14,TRBD2,13,TRBJ2-5,.,TGTGCCAGCAGCGGACTAGCGGGAGGACCCCAGTACTTC,CASSGLAGGPQYF
TRBV6-1,.,17,TRBJ1-1,many,TGTGCCACCGGACGCCTCCCCGGGGGCGCGGGGAACACTGAAGCTTTCTTT,CATGRLPGGAGNTEAFF
TRBV6-6,.,14,TRBJ1-1,few,TGTGCCAGCAGTTACTCAGGGATTAACACTGAAGCTTTCTTT,CASSYSGINTEAFF
TRBV6-1,TRBD2,19,TRBJ2-5,.,TGTGCCAGCGGATCGCAGCCCCTTCATCTAGCGGGAGGCCAAGAGACCCAGTACTTC,CASGSQPLHLAGGQETQYF
TRBV6-2/TRBV6-3,.,14,TRBJ1-1,few,TGTGCCAACAGTTACTCGGGAACCCTCACTGAAGCTTTCTTT,CANSYSGTLTEAFF
TRBV6-1,.,13,TRBJ2-7,few,TGTGCCAGCAGTGAAAACAGCAACTACGAGCAGTACTTC,CASSENSNYEQYF
TRBV3-1,.,16,TRBJ1-5,many,TGTGCCAGCAGCCAAGGAGACCGGTATAGCAATCAGCCCCAGCATTTT,CASSQGDRYSNQPQHF
TRBV29-1,TRBD1,13,TRBJ1-2,few,TGCAGCGTTGATACAGGGGACGGCTATGGCTACACCTTC,CSVDTGDGYGYTF
TRBV11-2,.,14,TRBJ2-1,many,TGTGCCAGCAGCTTAAACCCTGAGGCCATGGAGCAGTTCTTC,CASSLNPEAMEQFF
TRBV19,TRBD2,16,TRBJ2-7,.,TGTGCCAGTAGTATCCTCGGGACTAGCGGGAGCTACGAGCAGTACTTC,CASSILGTSGSYEQYF
TRBV15,.,13,TRBJ1-4,few,TGTGCCACCAGCACCCCAGGGAGGGAAAAACTGTTTTTT,CATSTPGREKLFF
TRBV28,.,11,TRBJ2-7,many,TGTGCCAGCAGTTCCGTCTACGAGCAGTACTTC,CASSSVYEQYF
TRBV6-2/TRBV6-3,.,14,TRBJ2-1,many,TGTGCCAGCAGTTACTCGAGACTAGGGAATGAGCAGTTCTTC,CASSYSRLGNEQFF
TRBV7-3,.,13,TRBJ2-2,many,TGTGCCAGCAGCCCCATTGGTACCGGGGAGCTGTTTTTT,CASSPIGTGELFF
TRBV6-1,.,15,TRBJ2-3,many,TGTGCCGGCACCACAATGGGGGAGGACACAGATACGCAGTATTTT,CAGTTMGEDTDTQYF
TRBV29-1,.,14,TRBJ2-2,few,TGCAGCGTTGAGGGCCGGATAAACACCGGGGAGCTGTTTTTT,CSVEGRINTGELFF
TRBV6-1,.,14,TRBJ2-5,many,TGTGCCAGCAAAAATGTCCAGCCCCAAGAGACCCAGTACTTC,CASKNVQPQETQYF
TRBV19,.,15,TRBJ1-5,few,TGTGCCAGTATTCGACGGGACATATCAAATCAGCCCCAGCATTTT,CASIRRDISNQPQHF
TRBV28,TRBD2,16,TRBJ2-1,many,TGTGCCAGCAGCCTCGGACTAGCGAGCTCCTACAATGAGCAGTTCTTC,CASSLGLASSYNEQFF